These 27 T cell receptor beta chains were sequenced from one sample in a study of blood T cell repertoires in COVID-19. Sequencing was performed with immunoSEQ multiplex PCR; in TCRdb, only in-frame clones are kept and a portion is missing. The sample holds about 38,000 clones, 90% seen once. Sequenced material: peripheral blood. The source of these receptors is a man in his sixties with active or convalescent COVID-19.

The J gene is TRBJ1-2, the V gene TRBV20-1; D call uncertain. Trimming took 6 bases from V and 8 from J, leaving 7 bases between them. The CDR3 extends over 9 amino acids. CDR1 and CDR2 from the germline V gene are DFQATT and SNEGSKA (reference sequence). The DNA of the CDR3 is TGCAGTGCCTCCAGGGGCTACACCTTC. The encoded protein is CSASRGYTF.

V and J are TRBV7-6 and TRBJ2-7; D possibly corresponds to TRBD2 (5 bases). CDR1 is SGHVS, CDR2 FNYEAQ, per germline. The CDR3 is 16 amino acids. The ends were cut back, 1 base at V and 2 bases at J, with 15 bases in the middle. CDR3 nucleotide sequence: TGTGCCAGCAGCTTAGGTGATGCTAGAGGGCCCTACGAGCAGTACTTC. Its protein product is CASSLGDARGPYEQYF.

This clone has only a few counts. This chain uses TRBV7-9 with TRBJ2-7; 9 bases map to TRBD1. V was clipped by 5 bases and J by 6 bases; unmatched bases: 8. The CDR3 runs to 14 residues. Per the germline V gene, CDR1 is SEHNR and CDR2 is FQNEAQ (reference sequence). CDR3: CASSHRDRASEQYF. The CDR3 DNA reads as TGTGCCAGCAGCCACCGGGACAGGGCATCCGAGCAGTACTTC.

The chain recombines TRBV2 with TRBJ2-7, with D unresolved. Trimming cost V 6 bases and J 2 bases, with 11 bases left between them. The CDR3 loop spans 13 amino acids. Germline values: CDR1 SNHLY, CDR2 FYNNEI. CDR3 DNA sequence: TGTGCCAGCAGAAGAACAGAGACCTACGAGCAGTACTTC. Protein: CASRRTETYEQYF.

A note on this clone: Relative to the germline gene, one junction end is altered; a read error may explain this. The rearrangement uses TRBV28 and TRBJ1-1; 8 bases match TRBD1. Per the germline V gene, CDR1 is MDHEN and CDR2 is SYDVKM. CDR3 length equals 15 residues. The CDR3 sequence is CASSLFPDRDAETFF. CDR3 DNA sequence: TGTGCCAGCAGTTTATTTCCGGACAGGGATGCTGAAACTTTCTTT.

CDR3 amino acids: CATSGTSTDTQYF. In nucleotides, the CDR3 is TGTGCCACCAGTGGCACTAGCACAGATACGCAGTATTTT. The chain joins TRBV24-1 to TRBJ2-3; D remains ambiguous. V dropped 5 bases and J dropped 0 bases, with 5 bases sitting between them. There are 13 residues in the CDR3. CDR1 KGHDR and CDR2 SFDVKD come from the germline V gene.

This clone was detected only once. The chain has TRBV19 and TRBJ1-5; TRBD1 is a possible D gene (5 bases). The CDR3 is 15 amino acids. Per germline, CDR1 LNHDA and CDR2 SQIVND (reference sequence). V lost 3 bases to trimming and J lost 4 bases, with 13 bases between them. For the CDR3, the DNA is TGTGCCAGTAGTATCGGCGCAGGGAAAAATCAGCCCCAGCATTTT. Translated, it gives CASSIGAGKNQPQHF.

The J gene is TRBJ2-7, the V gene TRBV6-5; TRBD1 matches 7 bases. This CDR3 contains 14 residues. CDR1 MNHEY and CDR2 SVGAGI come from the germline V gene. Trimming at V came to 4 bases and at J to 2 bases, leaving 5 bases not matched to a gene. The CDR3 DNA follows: TGTGCCAGCAGTTTAGACAGGGTTCCCTACGAGCAGTACTTC. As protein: CASSLDRVPYEQYF.

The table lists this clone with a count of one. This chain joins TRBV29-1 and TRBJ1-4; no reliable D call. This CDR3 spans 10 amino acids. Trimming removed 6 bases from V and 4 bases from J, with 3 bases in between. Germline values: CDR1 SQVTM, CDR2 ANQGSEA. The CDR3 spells CSVRNEKLFF. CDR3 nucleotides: TGCAGCGTGCGTAATGAAAAACTGTTTTTT.

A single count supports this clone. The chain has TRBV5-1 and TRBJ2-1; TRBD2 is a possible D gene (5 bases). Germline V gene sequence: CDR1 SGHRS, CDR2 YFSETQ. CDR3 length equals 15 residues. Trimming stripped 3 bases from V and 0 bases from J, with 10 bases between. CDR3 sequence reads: CASSSGAASYNEQFF. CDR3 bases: TGCGCCAGCAGCTCCGGAGCGGCCTCCTACAATGAGCAGTTCTTC.

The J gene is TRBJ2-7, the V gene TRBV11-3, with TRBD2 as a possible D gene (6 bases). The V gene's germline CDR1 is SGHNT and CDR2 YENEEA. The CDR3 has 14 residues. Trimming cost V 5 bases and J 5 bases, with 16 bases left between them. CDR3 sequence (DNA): TGTGCCAGCAGCAGCCCTGGGGGAGGCAACGAGCAGTACTTC. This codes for CASSSPGGGNEQYF.

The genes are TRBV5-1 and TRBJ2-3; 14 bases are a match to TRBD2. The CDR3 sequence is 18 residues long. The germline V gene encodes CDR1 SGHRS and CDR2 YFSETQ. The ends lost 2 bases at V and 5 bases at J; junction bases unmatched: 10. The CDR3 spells CASSLLTSGRAGKDTQYF. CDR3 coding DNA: TGCGCCAGCAGCTTATTGACTAGCGGGAGGGCCGGAAAAGATACGCAGTATTTT.

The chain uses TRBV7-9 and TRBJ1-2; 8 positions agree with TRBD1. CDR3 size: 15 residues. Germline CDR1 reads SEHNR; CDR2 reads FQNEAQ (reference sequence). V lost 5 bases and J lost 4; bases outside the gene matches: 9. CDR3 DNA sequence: TGTGCCAGCAGCATTCGGGCAGGGGGCTTCTATGGCTACACCTTC. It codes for CASSIRAGGFYGYTF.

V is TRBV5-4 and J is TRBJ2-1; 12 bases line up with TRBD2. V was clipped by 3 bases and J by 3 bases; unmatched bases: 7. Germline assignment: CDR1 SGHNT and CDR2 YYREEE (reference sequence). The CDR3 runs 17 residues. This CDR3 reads CASSSPTSGSSYNEQFF. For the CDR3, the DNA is TGTGCCAGCAGCTCCCCGACTAGCGGGAGTAGCTACAATGAGCAGTTCTTC.

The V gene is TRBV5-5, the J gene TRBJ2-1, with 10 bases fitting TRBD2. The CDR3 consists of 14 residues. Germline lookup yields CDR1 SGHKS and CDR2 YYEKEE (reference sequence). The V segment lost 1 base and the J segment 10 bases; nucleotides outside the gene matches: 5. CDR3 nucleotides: TGTGCCAGCAGCTTGCCTCCGGGACTAGCGGAGCAGTTCTTC. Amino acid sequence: CASSLPPGLAEQFF.

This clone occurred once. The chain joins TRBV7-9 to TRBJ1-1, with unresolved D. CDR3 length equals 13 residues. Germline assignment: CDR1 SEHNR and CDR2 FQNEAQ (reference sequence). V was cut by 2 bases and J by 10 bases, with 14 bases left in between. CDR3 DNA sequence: TGTGCCAGCAGCTTAAGAGCCGGACTTACAGCTTTCTTT. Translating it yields CASSLRAGLTAFF.

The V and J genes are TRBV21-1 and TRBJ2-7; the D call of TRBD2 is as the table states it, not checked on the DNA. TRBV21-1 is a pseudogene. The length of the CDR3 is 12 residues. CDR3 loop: CASSKRGYEQYF. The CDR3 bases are TGTGCCAGCAGCAAACGGGGCTACGAGCAGTACTTC.

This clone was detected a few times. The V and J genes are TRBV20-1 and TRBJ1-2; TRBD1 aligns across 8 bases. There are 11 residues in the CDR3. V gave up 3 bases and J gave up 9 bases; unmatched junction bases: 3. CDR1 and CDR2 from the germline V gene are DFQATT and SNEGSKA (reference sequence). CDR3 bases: TGCAGTGCTAGGAGACAGGGGAGCTACACCTTC. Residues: CSARRQGSYTF.

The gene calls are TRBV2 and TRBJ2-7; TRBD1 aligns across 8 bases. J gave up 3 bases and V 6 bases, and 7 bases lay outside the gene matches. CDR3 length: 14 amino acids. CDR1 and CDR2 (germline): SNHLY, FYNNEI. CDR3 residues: CASRYGRGLYEQYF. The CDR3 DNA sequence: TGTGCCAGCAGATACGGCAGGGGGCTCTACGAGCAGTACTTC. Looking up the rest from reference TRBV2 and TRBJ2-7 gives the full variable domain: EPEVTQTPSHQVTQMGQEVILRCVPISNHLYFYWYRQILGQKVEFLVSFYNNEISEKSEIFDDQFSVERPDGSNFTLKIRSTKLEDSAMYFCASRYGRGLYEQYFGPGTRLTVT.

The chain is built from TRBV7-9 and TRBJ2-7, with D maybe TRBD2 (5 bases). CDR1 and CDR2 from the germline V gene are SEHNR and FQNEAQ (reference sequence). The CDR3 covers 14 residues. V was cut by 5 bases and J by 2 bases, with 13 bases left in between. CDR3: CASSPGFAPYEQYF. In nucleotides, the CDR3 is TGTGCCAGCAGCCCGGGGTTCGCCCCCTACGAGCAGTACTTC.

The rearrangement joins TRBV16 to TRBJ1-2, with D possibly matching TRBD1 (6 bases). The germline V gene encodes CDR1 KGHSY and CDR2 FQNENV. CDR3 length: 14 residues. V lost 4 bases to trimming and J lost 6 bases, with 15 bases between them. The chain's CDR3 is CASSPHRAPNGYTF. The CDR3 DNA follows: TGTGCCAGCAGCCCCCACAGGGCCCCGAATGGCTACACCTTC. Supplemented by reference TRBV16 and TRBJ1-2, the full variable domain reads GEEVAQTPKHLVRGEGQKAKLYCAPIKGHSYVFWYQQVLKNEFKFLISFQNENVFDETGMPKERFSAKCLPNSPCSLEIQATKLEDSAVYFCASSPHRAPNGYTFGSGTRLTVV.

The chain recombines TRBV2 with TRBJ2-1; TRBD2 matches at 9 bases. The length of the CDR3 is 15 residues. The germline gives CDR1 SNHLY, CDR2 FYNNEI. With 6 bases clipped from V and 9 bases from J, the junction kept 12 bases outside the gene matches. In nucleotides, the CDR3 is TGTGCCAGCAGCCCGTATAGCGGGAGTGGTGGTGAGCAGTTCTTC. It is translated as CASSPYSGSGGEQFF.

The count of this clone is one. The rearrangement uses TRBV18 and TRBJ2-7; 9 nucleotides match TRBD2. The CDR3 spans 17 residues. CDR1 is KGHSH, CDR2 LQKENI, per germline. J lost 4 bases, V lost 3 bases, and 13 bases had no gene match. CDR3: CASSPSFGAGGFYEQYF. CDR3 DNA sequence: TGTGCCAGCTCACCCAGTTTTGGAGCGGGAGGTTTTTACGAGCAGTACTTC.

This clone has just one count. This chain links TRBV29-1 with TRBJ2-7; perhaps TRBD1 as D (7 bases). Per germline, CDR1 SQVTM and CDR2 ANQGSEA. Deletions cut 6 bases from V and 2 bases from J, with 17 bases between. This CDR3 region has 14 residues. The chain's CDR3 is CSVQGLGGPYEQYF. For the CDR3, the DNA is TGCAGCGTACAGGGGCTAGGAGGGCCCTACGAGCAGTACTTC.

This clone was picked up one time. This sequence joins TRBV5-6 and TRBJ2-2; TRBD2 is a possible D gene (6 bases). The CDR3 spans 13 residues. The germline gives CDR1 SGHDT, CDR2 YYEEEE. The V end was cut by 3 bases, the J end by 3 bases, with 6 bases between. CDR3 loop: CASSWGDTGELFF. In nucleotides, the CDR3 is TGTGCCAGCAGCTGGGGGGACACCGGGGAGCTGTTTTTT. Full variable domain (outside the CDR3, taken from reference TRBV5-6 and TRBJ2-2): DAGVTQSPTHLIKTRGQQVTLRCSPKSGHDTVSWYQQALGQGPQFIFQYYEEEERQRGNFPDRFSGHQFPNYSSELNVNALLLGDSALYLCASSWGDTGELFFGEGSRLTVL.

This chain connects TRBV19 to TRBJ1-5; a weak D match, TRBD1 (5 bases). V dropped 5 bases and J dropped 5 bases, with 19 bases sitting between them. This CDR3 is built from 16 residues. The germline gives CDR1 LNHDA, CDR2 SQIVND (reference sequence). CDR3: CASSPTSSGGYQPQHF. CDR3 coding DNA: TGTGCCAGTAGTCCCACTTCCAGCGGGGGGTATCAGCCCCAGCATTTT.

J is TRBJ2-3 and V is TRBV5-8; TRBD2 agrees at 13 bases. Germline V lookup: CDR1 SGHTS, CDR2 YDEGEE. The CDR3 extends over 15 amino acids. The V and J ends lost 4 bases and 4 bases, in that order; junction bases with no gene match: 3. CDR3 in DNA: TGTGCCAGCAGCCACGGACTAGCGGGAGCAGATACGCAGTATTTT. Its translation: CASSHGLAGADTQYF.